This note documents a single TCR beta chain sequence. Antigen specificity is unknown. Individual cDNA molecules (in the library) carried attached unique molecular identifiers. Each CDR3 protein is one row after TCRdb ran MiXCR on the RACE reads. Of some 81,000 distinct CDR3 sequences in the sample, about 7.5% are singletons; the top ten hold approximately 1.5%. This record comes from a study of human T cells and chemical hapten exposure. The study's findings and limits: Donors in the study had alopecia, meaning their immune response may differ from healthy people's.

CDR1 and CDR2 (germline): SGHTA, FQGNSA. V was trimmed by 5 bases and J by 2 bases, leaving 12 bases between them. The CDR3 has 15 residues. This sample's time point: patch test 1, 2 weeks after DPC sensitization. The sample's treatment: therapeutic diphenylcyclopropenone sensitization with weekly scalp DPC. Total RNA was isolated from unfractionated whole blood. The TCR comes from a woman aged 30 to 39 with alopecia areata. Some clones in this sample may be carry-over from other donors' samples. The material was whole blood, obtained in connection with sensitization to the hapten diphenylcyclopropenone (DPC). The J gene is TRBJ1-4, the V gene TRBV7-2, with D maybe TRBD1 (5 bases). The CDR3 DNA reads as TGTGCCAGCAGCGGGCAGGGTTCCACTAATGAAAAACTGTTTTTT. Translation: CASSGQGSTNEKLFF.